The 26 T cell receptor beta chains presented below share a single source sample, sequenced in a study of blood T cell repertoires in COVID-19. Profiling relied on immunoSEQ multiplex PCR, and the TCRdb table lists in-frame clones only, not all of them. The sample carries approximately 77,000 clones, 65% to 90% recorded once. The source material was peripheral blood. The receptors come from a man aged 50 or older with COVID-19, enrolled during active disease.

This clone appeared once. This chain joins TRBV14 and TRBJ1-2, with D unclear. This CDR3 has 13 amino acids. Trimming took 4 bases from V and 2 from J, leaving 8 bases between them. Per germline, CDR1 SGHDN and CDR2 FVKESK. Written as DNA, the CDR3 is TGTGCCAGCAGCCCGCAGATGAACTATGGCTACACCTTC. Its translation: CASSPQMNYGYTF.

CDR3 nucleotides: TGTGCCAGCACCTCTTCGACGGGACCCCTCGGGGGTGAAAAACTGTTTTTT. The encoded protein is CASTSSTGPLGGEKLFF. The rearrangement links TRBV28 to TRBJ1-4, with D perhaps matching TRBD1 (5 bases). Trimming left V 7 bases short and J 7 bases short, with 25 bases between. The CDR3 has 17 residues. Looked up from germline, CDR1 is MDHEN and CDR2 is SYDVKM.

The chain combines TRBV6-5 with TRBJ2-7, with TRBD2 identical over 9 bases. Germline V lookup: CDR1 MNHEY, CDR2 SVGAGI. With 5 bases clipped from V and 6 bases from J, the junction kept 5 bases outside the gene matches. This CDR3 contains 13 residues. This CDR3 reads CASSSGRRGEQYF. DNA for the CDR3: TGTGCCAGCAGTAGCGGGAGGAGGGGCGAGCAGTACTTC.

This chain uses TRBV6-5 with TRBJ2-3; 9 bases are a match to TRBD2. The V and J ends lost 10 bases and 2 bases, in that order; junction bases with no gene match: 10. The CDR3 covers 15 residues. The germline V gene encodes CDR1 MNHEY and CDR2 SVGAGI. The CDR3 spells CATKTLAGDTDTQYF. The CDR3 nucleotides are TGTGCCACCAAGACTTTAGCGGGAGACACAGATACGCAGTATTTT.

This CDR3 is CASSLGSGVGTDTQYF. The CDR3 DNA follows: TGTGCCAGCAGCTTAGGTTCAGGGGTTGGCACAGATACGCAGTATTTT. This chain uses TRBV7-9 with TRBJ2-3; D is possibly TRBD1 (6 bases). The CDR3 totals 16 residues. Germline CDR1 SEHNR, CDR2 FQNEAQ (reference sequence). V lost 1 base, J lost 1 base, and 12 bases lay in between.

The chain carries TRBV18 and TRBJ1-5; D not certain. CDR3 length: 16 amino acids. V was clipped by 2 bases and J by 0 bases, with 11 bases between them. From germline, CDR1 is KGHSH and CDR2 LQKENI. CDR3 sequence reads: CASSPSSGDSNQPQHF. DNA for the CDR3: TGTGCCAGCTCACCATCGAGCGGCGATAGCAATCAGCCCCAGCATTTT. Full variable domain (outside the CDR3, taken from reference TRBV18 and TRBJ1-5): NAGVMQNPRHLVRRRGQEARLRCSPMKGHSHVYWYRQLPEEGLKFMVYLQKENIIDESGMPKERFSAEFPKEGPSILRIQQVVRGDSAAYFCASSPSSGDSNQPQHFGDGTRLSIL.

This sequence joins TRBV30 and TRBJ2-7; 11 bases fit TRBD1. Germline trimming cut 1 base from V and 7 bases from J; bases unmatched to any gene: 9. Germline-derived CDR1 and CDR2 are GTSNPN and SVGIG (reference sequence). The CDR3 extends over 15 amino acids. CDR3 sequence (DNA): TGTGCCTGGAGTGCTCCGGGACAGGGGGTTCGAGAGCAGTACTTC. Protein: CAWSAPGQGVREQYF.

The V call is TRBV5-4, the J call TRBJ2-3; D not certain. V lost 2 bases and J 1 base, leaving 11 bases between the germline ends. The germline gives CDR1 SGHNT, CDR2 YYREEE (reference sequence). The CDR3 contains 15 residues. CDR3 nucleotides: TGTGCCAGCAGCTTCTTAAGCGTGGGCACAGATACGCAGTATTTT. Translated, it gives CASSFLSVGTDTQYF.

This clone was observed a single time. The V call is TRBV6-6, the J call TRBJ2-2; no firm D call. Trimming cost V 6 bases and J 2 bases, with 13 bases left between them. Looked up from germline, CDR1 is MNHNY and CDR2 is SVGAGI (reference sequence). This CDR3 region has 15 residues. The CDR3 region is CASRPDNLNTGELFF. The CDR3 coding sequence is TGTGCCAGCAGACCCGACAATTTAAACACCGGGGAGCTGTTTTTT.

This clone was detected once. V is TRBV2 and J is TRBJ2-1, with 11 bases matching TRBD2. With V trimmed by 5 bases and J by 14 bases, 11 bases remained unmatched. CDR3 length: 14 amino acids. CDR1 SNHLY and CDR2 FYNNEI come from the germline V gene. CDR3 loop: CASSPSGRLGFEFF. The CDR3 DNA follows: TGTGCCAGCAGTCCTAGCGGGAGGCTGGGGTTTGAGTTCTTC. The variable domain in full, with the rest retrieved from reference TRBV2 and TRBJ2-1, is EPEVTQTPSHQVTQMGQEVILRCVPISNHLYFYWYRQILGQKVEFLVSFYNNEISEKSEIFDDQFSVERPDGSNFTLKIRSTKLEDSAMYFCASSPSGRLGFEFFGPGTRLTVL.

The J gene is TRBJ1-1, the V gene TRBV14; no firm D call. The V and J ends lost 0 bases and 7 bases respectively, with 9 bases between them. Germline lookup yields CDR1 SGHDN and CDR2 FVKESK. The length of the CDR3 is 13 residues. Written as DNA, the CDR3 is TGTGCCAGCAGCCAAGATCCGGGTGATGAAGCTTTCTTT. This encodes CASSQDPGDEAFF.

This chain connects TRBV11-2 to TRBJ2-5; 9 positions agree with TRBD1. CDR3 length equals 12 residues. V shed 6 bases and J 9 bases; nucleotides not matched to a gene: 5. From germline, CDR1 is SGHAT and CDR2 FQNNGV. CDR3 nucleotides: TGTGCCAGCAGTGACAGGGGGGGAGCCCAGTACTTC. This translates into CASSDRGGAQYF.

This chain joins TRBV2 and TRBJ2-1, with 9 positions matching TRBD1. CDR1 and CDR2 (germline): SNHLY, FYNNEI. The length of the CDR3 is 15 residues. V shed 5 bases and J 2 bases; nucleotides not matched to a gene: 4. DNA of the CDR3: TGTGCCAGCAGTCCTTGGACAGGGGCCTACAATGAGCAGTTCTTC. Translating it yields CASSPWTGAYNEQFF.

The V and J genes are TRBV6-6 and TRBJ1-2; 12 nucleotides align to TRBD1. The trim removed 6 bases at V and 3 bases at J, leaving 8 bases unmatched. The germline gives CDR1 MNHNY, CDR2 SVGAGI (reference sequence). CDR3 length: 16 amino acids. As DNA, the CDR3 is TGTGCCAGCAGGGGGACAGGGGGCGTTTTCGACTATGGCTACACCTTC. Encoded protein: CASRGTGGVFDYGYTF.

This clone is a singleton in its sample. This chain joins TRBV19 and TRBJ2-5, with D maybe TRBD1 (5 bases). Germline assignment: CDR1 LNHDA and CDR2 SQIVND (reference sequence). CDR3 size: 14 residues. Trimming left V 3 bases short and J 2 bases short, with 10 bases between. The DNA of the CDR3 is TGTGCCAGTAGTATGTGGGGCAGACAAGAGACCCAGTACTTC. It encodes CASSMWGRQETQYF.

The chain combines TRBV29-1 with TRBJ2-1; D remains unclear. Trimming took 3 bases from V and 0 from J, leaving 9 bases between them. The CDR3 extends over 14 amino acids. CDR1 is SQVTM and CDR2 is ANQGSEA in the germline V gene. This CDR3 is CSVDGLGSYNEQFF. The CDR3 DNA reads TGCAGCGTTGACGGGTTGGGCTCCTACAATGAGCAGTTCTTC.

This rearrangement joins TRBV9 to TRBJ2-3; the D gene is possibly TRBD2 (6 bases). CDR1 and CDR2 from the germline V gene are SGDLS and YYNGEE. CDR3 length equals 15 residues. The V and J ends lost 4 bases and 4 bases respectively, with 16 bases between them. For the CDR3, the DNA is TGTGCCAGCAGCCCCGCGGCGGGGTACCCAGATACGCAGTATTTT. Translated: CASSPAAGYPDTQYF.

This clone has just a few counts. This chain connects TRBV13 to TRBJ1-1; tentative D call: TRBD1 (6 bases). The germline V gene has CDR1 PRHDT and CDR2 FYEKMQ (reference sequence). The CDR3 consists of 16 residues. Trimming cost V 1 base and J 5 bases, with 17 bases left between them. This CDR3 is CASSLETGRGGTEAFF. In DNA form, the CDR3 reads TGTGCCAGCAGCTTAGAAACAGGGCGGGGGGGTACTGAAGCTTTCTTT.

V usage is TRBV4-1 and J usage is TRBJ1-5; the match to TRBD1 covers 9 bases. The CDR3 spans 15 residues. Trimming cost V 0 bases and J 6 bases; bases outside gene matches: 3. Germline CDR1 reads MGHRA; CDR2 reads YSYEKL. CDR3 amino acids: CASSQDTGQGQPQHF. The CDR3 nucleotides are TGCGCCAGCAGCCAAGACACGGGACAGGGTCAGCCCCAGCATTTT.

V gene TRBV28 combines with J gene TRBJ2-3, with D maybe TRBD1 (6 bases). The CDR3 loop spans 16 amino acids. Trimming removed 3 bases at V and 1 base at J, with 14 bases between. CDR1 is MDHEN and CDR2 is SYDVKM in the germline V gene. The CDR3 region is CASSFGQDSRTDTQYF. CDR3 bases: TGTGCCAGCAGTTTTGGCCAGGACAGCCGCACAGATACGCAGTATTTT.

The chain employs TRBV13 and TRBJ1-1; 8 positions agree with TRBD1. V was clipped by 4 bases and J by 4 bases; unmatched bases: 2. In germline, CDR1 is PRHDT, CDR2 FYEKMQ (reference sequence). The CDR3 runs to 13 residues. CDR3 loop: CASSWTGRTEAFF. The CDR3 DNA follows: TGTGCCAGCAGCTGGACAGGGCGCACTGAAGCTTTCTTT.

CDR3 DNA sequence: TGTGCCAGCAGAGAGTCGTGGGACATTCGCAATGAGCAGTTCTTC. Amino acids: CASRESWDIRNEQFF. The chain uses TRBV28 and TRBJ2-1; a possible D gene is TRBD1 (6 bases). Germline V CDR1 and CDR2: MDHEN, SYDVKM. V was cut by 6 bases and J by 6 bases, with 18 bases left in between. CDR3 size: 15 residues.

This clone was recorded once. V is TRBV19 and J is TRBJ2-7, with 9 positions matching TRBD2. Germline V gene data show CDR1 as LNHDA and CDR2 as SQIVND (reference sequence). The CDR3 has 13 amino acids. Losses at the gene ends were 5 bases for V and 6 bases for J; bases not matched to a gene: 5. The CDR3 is CASSPGLAPEQYF. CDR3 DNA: TGTGCCAGTAGTCCGGGACTAGCCCCCGAGCAGTACTTC.

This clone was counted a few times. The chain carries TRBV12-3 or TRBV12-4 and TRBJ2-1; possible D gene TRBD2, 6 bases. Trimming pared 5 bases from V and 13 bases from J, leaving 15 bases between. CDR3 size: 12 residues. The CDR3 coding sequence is TGTGCCAGCAGTCGAAGGGCGGGATCACAGTTCTTC. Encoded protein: CASSRRAGSQFF.

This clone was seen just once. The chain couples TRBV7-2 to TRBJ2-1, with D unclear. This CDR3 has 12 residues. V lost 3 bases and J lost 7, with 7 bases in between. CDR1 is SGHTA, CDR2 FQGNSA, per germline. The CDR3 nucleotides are TGTGCCAGCAGCTTTCGGTGGAATGAGCAGTTCTTC. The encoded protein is CASSFRWNEQFF. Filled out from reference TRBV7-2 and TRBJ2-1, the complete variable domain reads GAGVSQSPSNKVTEKGKDVELRCDPISGHTALYWYRQSLGQGLEFLIYFQGNSAPDKSGLPSDRFSAERTGGSVSTLTIQRTQQEDSAVYLCASSFRWNEQFFGPGTRLTVL.

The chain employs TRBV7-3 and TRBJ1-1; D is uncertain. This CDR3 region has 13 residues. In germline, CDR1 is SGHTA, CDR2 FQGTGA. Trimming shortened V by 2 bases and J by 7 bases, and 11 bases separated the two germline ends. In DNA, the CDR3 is TGTGCCAGCAGCTTAGAATCGGGGAATGAAGCTTTCTTT. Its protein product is CASSLESGNEAFF.